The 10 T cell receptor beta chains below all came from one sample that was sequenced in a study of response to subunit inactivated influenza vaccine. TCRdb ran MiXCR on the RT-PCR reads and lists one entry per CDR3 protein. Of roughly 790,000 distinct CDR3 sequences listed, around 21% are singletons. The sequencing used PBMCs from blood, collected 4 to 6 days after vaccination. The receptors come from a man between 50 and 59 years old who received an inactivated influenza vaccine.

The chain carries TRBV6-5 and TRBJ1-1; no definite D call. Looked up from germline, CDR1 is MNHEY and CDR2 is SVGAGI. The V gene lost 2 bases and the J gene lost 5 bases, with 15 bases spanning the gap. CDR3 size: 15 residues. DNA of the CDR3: TGTGCCAGCAGTTACGCCGGCCCGGCTAAGACTGAAGCTTTCTTT. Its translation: CASSYAGPAKTEAFF.

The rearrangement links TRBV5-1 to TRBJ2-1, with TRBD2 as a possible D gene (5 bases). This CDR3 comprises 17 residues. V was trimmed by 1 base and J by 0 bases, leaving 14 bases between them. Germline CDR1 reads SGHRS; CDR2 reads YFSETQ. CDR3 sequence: CASSLSTGLSSYNEQFF. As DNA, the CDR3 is TGCGCCAGCAGCTTGTCAACGGGATTGAGCTCCTACAATGAGCAGTTCTTC.

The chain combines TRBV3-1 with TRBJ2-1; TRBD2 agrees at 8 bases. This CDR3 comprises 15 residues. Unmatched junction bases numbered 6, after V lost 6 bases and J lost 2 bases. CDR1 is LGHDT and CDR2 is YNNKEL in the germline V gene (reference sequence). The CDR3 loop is CASRDVLAAYNEQFF. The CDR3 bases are TGTGCCAGCAGAGACGTACTAGCGGCCTACAATGAGCAGTTCTTC.

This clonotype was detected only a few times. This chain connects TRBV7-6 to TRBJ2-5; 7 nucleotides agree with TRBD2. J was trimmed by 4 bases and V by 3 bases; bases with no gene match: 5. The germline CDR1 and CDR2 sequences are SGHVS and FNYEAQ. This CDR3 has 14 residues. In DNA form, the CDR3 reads TGTGCCAGCAGCTTGAATAGCGGGTCAGAGACCCAGTACTTC. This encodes CASSLNSGSETQYF.

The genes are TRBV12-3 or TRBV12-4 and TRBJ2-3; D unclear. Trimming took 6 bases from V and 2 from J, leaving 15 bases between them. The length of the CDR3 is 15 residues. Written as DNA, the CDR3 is TGTGCCAGCAGGCCTACAGTTAATAACACAGATACGCAGTATTTT. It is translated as CASRPTVNNTDTQYF.

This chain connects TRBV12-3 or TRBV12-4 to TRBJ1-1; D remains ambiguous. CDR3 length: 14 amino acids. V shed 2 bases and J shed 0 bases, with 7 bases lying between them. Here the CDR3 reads CASSLHRVNTEAFF. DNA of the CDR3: TGTGCCAGCAGTTTACACAGAGTGAACACTGAAGCTTTCTTT.

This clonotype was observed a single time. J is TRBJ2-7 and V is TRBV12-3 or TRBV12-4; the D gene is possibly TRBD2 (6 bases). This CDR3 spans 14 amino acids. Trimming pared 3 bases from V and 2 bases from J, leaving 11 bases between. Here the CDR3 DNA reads TGTGCCAGCAGTTTGCGGGACGTAGCCTACGAGCAGTACTTC. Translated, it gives CASSLRDVAYEQYF.

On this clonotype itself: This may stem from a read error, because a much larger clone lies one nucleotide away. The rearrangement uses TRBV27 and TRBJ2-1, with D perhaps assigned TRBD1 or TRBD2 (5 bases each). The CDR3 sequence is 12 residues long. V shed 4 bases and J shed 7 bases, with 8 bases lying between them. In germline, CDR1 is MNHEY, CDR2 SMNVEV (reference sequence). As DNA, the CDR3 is TGTGCCAGCAGTTCGGGGCGGAATGAGCAGTTCTTC. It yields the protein CASSSGRNEQFF.

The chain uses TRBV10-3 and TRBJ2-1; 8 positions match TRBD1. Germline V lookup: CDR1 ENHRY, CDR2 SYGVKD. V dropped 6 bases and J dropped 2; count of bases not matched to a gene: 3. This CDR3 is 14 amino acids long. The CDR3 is CAIRGQGAYNEQFF. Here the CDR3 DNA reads TGTGCCATCAGAGGACAGGGAGCCTACAATGAGCAGTTCTTC.

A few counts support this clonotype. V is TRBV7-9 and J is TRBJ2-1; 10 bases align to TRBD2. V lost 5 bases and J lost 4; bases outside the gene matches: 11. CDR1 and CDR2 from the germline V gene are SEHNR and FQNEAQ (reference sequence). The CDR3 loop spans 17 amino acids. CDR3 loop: CASSRRTSGTRYNEQFF. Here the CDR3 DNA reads TGTGCCAGCAGCCGCAGAACTAGCGGGACCAGATACAATGAGCAGTTCTTC.